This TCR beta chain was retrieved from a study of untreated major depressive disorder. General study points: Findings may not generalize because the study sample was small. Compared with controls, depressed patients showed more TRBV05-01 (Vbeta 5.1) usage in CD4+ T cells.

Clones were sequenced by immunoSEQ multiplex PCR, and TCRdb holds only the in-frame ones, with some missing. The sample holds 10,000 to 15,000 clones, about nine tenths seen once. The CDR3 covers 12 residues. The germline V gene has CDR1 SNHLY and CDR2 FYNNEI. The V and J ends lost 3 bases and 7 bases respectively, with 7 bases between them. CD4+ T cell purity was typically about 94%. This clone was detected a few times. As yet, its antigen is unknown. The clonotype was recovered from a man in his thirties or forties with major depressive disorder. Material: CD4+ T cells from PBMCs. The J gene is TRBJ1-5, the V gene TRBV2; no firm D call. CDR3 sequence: CASSDLGQPQHF. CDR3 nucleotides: TGTGCCAGCAGTGATCTGGGGCAGCCCCAGCATTTT.